The T cell receptor beta chain described here comes from a study of CD8+ T cells in alopecia areata. The sample holds a few counts of this clone. With 4 bases removed from V and 5 bases from J, the gap between germline ends came to 5 bases. The CDR3 spans 11 residues. The germline V gene has CDR1 SQVTM and CDR2 ANQGSEA. Treatment reported: oral pan-JAK inhibitor, 5-10 mg twice daily. RNA extraction was followed by reverse transcription into cDNA, which acted as the sequencing template. Data came from immunoSEQ multiplex PCR; TCRdb stores just in-frame clones and leaves some out. The sample gives fewer than 250,000 clones, 60% of which show up once; over 1% is in the top ten.

Sequencing was performed on CD4+ T cells sorted from blood, taken at week 24, from a patient treated with tofacitinib. The J gene is TRBJ2-2, the V gene TRBV29-1; the D is unclear. The sequence was collected from a human donor with alopecia areata. CDR3 in amino acids: CSVARTGELFF. CDR3 sequence (DNA): TGCAGCGTTGCGAGGACCGGGGAGCTGTTTTTT.